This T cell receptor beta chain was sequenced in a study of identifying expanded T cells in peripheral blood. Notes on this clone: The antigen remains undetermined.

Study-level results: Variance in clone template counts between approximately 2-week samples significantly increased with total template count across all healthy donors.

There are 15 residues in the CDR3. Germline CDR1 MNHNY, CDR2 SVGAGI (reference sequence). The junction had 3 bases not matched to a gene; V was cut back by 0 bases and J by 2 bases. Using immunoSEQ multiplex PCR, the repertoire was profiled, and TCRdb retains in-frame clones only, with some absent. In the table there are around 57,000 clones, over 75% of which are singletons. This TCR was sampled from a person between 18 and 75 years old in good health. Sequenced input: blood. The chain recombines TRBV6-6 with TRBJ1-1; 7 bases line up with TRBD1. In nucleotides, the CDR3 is TGTGCCAGCAGTTACTCTGGGACAGCCAACACTGAAGCTTTCTTT. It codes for CASSYSGTANTEAFF.